This T cell receptor (beta chain) was found in a study of T cell responses to AZD1222 COVID-19 vaccine (dated by TCRdb to the early 2020s). Background on the whole study: Because spike-specific TCR depth and breadth did not differ between the two schedules, AZD1222 recipients who got a second dose at roughly 4 weeks were pooled with those who got a second dose at roughly 12 weeks. A total of 233 trial participants underwent TCR sequencing, of whom roughly 210 had received two doses of AZD1222 and some 25 had received two doses of the MenACWY control vaccine. Trial participants were enrolled by age into subgroups of 18-55, 56-69 and 70-plus years, and roughly 150, 30 and 60 TCR-sequenced participants, respectively, were included in these subgroups. Summary of the overall study and its limitations: Nearly half of unique spike-specific TCRs reportedly recognized epitopes outside regions mutated in the B.1.351 and B.1.1.7 variants. Conclusions about previously exposed vaccinees are limited, since just five or six AZD1222 recipients were seropositive for SARS-CoV-2 at baseline. The 56-69-year group was small, and its depth increase did not reach significance, likely because of low power. Because no samples from the day 14 peak response were available, repertoires could be characterized only after the peak T cell response. A significant rise in spike-specific TCR breadth and depth was observed after two AZD1222 doses relative to day 0 and relative to MenACWY recipients. CD4 TCRs associated with the vaccine covered the entire spike protein, and the dominant responses were in regions 160-218 and 743-854. Participants were mostly white British and included more females than males, and it was suggested by the authors that clonal diversity may have been underestimated.

Points on this clone: The clone's antigen remains unknown. No clone much larger than this one lies a single base away; base qualities are absent.

What this sample's time point label stands for: baseline before first vaccination. Samples from vaccinated people were obtained from the UK trials COV001 and COV002, which included a single-blind randomized controlled phase 2/3 trial of AZD1222 (ChAdOx1 nCoV-19) in healthy adults. For TCRbeta chain sequencing, PBMC samples from trial participants were taken at day 0 and at day 28 after the second dose. The CDR3 regions of human TCRbeta chains were analyzed by immunosequencing. Concerning the study's data processing: TCRs in the repertoires were compared against a reference library of SARS-CoV-2-specific TCRs that had been generated with the MIRA antigen-specificity platform. Breadth was defined as the fraction of unique TCRs that were SARS-CoV-2-associated. Depth was defined as the fraction of total T cells that were SARS-CoV-2-associated. Using the MIRA data, each spike-specific TCR was assigned both to the spike region to which the TCR was reactive and to a CD4 or CD8 class. Log10-transformed breadth and depth values were compared by one-way ANOVA with Sidak's multiple comparisons tests. Entries here come from immuneACCESS through TCRdb and include only in-frame sequences with V and J called. Some clones fail to appear in such tables; in the studies checked, an unresolved V gene covers under half of the shortfall, and the cause of the remainder is unknown. The DNA gave D and trimming, while V, J and clone size come from that table. The sample table lists 95,000 to 150,000 clones, 85% to 95% of them with a count of one. The top ten constitute around 1.7% of the sample.

Sequences were derived from peripheral blood, sampled on day 0 of AZD1222 vaccination. This receptor was identified in an adult in good health.

For the CDR3, the sequence is CASKDWGYEQYF. The nucleotide sequence is given as TGTGCCAGCAAGGATTGGGGTTACGAGCAGTACTTC. The rearranged chain carries TRBV6-5 and TRBJ2-7, with the D segment identity uncertain. CDR3 length: 12 amino acids, cysteine to phenylalanine. The entry retains the CDR3 DNA only, 36 bases that are in frame from base 1. The V and J ends are trimmed by 7 bases and 4 bases, leaving 11 bases between them. CDR1 MNHEY and CDR2 SVGAGI were looked up in the germline V gene.